This T cell receptor beta chain was sequenced in a study of T cell responses to AZD1222 COVID-19 vaccine. This clone was recorded only once. The repertoire was sequenced with immunoSEQ multiplex PCR; TCRdb's copy has only in-frame clones and lacks some. The repertoire holds 130,000 to 150,000 clones, with roughly nine tenths as singletons. CDR1 and CDR2 from the germline V gene are SGHVS and FQNEAQ. V lost 6 bases, J lost 7 bases, and 21 bases stayed unmatched. This CDR3 region has 18 residues. V usage is TRBV7-8 and J usage is TRBJ1-5, with 7 bases matching TRBD1. The sequences come from peripheral blood, collected 28 days after the second AZD1222 dose. The clonotype was recovered from an adult who received the AZD1222 COVID-19 vaccine. The CDR3 here is CASRDRMGDRVTSQPQHF. CDR3 nucleotide sequence: TGTGCCAGCAGAGACCGAATGGGAGACAGGGTCACCTCCCAGCCCCAGCATTTT.